These 7 T cell receptor beta chains originate from one sample sequenced in a study of a mutant IDH1 vaccine in newly diagnosed glioma. Assay used: immunoSEQ multiplex PCR; TCRdb lists only in-frame clones, some missing. The repertoire has 26,000 or so clones, around four fifths of them found once; the top ten carry under 35%. Described time point: week 35, safety follow-up. In the vaccine, a single dose held 300 ug of the mutant IDH1 20-mer peptide, along with topical imiquimod. Their antigens remain unidentified. Here the sequenced sample was PBMCs, taken from a glioma patient whose treatment included an IDH1 peptide vaccine. All receptors come from a man in his thirties or forties with glioma.

The chain has TRBV10-2 and TRBJ2-1; TRBD1 matches at 9 bases. The CDR3 loop spans 15 amino acids. V lost 1 base to trimming and J lost 8 bases; unmatched junction nucleotides: 6. Germline V lookup: CDR1 WSHSY, CDR2 SAAADI. This CDR3 reads CASSEYETGGYEQFF. As DNA, the CDR3 is TGCGCCAGCAGTGAGTACGAGACAGGGGGTTATGAGCAGTTCTTC.

The V call is TRBV5-1, the J call TRBJ2-2; TRBD1 matches 7 bases. Germline CDR1 is SGHRS and CDR2 is YFSETQ. This CDR3 spans 15 amino acids. The V gene end was trimmed by 2 bases and the J gene end by 8 bases; junction bases not matched to a gene: 9. The CDR3 here is CASSLTGADAGELFF. DNA for the CDR3: TGCGCCAGCAGCTTAACAGGGGCTGATGCAGGGGAGCTGTTTTTT.

The genes are TRBV5-4 and TRBJ1-4; no clear D gene. The V gene lost 4 bases and the J gene lost 0 bases, with 10 bases spanning the gap. There are 15 residues in the CDR3. Germline V gene sequence: CDR1 SGHNT, CDR2 YYREEE (reference sequence). The CDR3 DNA reads as TGTGCCAGCAGCGCACCCGATGCAACTAATGAAAAACTGTTTTTT. Protein sequence: CASSAPDATNEKLFF.

This chain joins TRBV6-5 and TRBJ1-1; 7 nucleotides agree with TRBD1. The germline V gene has CDR1 MNHEY and CDR2 SVGAGI. V lost 6 bases and J lost 4; bases outside the gene matches: 5. The CDR3 extends over 13 amino acids. The DNA of the CDR3 is TGTGCCAGCAGCCCTCGACAGGGCACTGAAGCTTTCTTT. It codes for CASSPRQGTEAFF.

The gene calls are TRBV18 and TRBJ2-3; the D is unclear. The CDR3 extends over 17 amino acids. The germline V gene encodes CDR1 KGHSH and CDR2 LQKENI. The V gene lost 0 bases and the J gene lost 0 bases, with 13 bases spanning the gap. The CDR3 DNA sequence: TGTGCCAGCTCACCACCTGGGAACAGTCTTAGCACAGATACGCAGTATTTT. This gives the protein CASSPPGNSLSTDTQYF.

The chain recombines TRBV10-3 with TRBJ1-4; TRBD1 matches 8 bases. The CDR3 runs to 15 residues. V lost 3 bases to trimming and J lost 4 bases; unmatched junction nucleotides: 4. CDR1 and CDR2 from the germline V gene are ENHRY and SYGVKD. The CDR3 protein is CAISETTGVNEKLFF. CDR3 nucleotide sequence: TGTGCCATCAGTGAAACGACAGGGGTTAATGAAAAACTGTTTTTT.

The rearrangement links TRBV9 to TRBJ2-1, with TRBD2 identical over 8 bases. The CDR3 spans 16 residues. J gave up 8 bases and V 1 base, and 11 bases lay outside the gene matches. CDR1 and CDR2 (germline): SGDLS, YYNGEE. The CDR3 spells CASSVIPAGAGDEQFF. For the CDR3, the DNA is TGTGCCAGCAGCGTAATCCCAGCGGGGGCCGGCGATGAGCAGTTCTTC.